The T cell receptor beta chain under discussion was sequenced for a study of response to subunit inactivated influenza vaccine. Study results and caveats: The authors put forward the suggestion that each seasonal influenza vaccination may bring in only a limited number of new T cells.

Germline-derived CDR1 and CDR2 are SGHDT and YYEEEE. The CDR3 extends over 16 amino acids. V was pared by 3 bases and J by 2 bases, with 8 bases of the junction left unmatched. TCRdb re-called the RT-PCR reads through MiXCR, storing one row per CDR3 protein. The data show over 750,000 distinct CDR3 sequences, 21% seen once. This clonotype was observed a few times. What it binds is unknown. The origin of this receptor is a man between 50 and 59 years old who received an inactivated influenza vaccine. This sample comprised PBMCs from blood, obtained more than 4 days after vaccination. The chain links TRBV5-6 to TRBJ1-3; 7 bases map to TRBD1. CDR3 sequence (DNA): TGTGCCAGCAGCTCCCCGGGACAGAAAGCTGGAAACACCATATATTTT. Amino acids: CASSSPGQKAGNTIYF.